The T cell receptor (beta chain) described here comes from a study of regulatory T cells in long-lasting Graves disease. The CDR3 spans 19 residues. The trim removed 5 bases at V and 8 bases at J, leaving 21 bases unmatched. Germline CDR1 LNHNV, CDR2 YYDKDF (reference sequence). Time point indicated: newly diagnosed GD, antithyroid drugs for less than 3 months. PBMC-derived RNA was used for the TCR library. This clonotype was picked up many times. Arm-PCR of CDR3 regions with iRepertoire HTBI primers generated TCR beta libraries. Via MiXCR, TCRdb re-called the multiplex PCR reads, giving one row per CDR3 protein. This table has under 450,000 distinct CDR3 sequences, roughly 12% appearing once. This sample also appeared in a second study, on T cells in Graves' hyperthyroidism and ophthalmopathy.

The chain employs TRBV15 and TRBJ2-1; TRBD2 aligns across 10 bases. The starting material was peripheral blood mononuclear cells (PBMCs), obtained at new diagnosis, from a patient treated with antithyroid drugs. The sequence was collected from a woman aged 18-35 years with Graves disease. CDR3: CATSPATDEREGYSYEQFF. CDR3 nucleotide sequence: TGTGCCACCAGCCCCGCCACCGATGAGCGGGAGGGCTACTCTTATGAGCAGTTCTTC.